These T cell receptor beta chains were read from a single sample in a study of neurological immune-mediated disorders. TCRdb reanalysed the 5' RACE reads using MiXCR and keeps one entry per CDR3 protein. The sample lists over 25,000 distinct CDR3 sequences, around 25% seen once, with 30% in the top ten. Sequencing was done on a sample of CD4+ T cells from blood. These receptors were taken from a man aged 50 to 59 with HTLV-1-associated myelopathy (HAM/TSP). The CDR3 runs from the conserved cysteine through the conserved F or W. A D gene is named only where the DNA matches it firmly. Rows give clone size only sometimes, using once, few, many, or a class for an expanded clone.

clone_size: many; j_call: TRBJ1-4; v_call: TRBV19; d_call: -; cdr3_aa: CASSNSPGARSEKLFF; cdr3_nt: TGTGCCAGTAGTAATTCCCCCGGGGCACGAAGTGAAAAACTGTTTTTT
clone_size: many; j_call: TRBJ2-3; v_call: TRBV20-1; d_call: -; cdr3_aa: CRAGPDTQYF; cdr3_nt: TGCAGGGCGGGCCCAGATACGCAGTATTTT
clone_size: many; j_call: TRBJ1-2; v_call: TRBV3-1; d_call: -; cdr3_aa: CASSQLMDTGYTF; cdr3_nt: TGTGCCAGCAGCCAACTTATGGATACTGGCTACACCTTC
clone_size: -; j_call: TRBJ1-2; v_call: TRBV12-3/TRBV12-4; d_call: TRBD1; cdr3_aa: CASQQTGQGIYGYTF; cdr3_nt: TGTGCCAGCCAGCAGACGGGACAGGGCATTTATGGCTACACCTTC
clone_size: -; j_call: TRBJ2-1; v_call: TRBV20-1; d_call: TRBD2; cdr3_aa: CSARVGSGGAGYNEQFF; cdr3_nt: TGCAGTGCTAGAGTCGGTAGCGGGGGGGCAGGGTACAATGAGCAGTTCTTC
clone_size: many; j_call: TRBJ1-4; v_call: TRBV20-1; d_call: -; cdr3_aa: CSARDGGGSNEKLFF; cdr3_nt: TGCAGTGCTAGAGATGGGGGGGGTTCTAATGAAAAACTGTTTTTT
clone_size: -; j_call: TRBJ2-1; v_call: TRBV20-1; d_call: TRBD2; cdr3_aa: CSAPSGGDYNEQFF; cdr3_nt: TGCAGTGCGCCTAGCGGGGGGGACTACAATGAGCAGTTCTTC
clone_size: many; j_call: TRBJ2-5; v_call: TRBV20-1; d_call: -; cdr3_aa: CSAGGTRKETQYF; cdr3_nt: TGCAGTGCTGGCGGGACGCGCAAAGAGACCCAGTACTTC
clone_size: many; j_call: TRBJ2-7; v_call: TRBV19; d_call: -; cdr3_aa: CASRTRDGPYEQYF; cdr3_nt: TGTGCCAGTAGGACCCGGGACGGACCCTACGAGCAGTACTTC
clone_size: many; j_call: TRBJ2-1; v_call: TRBV20-1; d_call: TRBD2; cdr3_aa: CSARDRSGRLNEQFF; cdr3_nt: TGCAGTGCTAGAGATAGGAGCGGGAGGTTAAATGAGCAGTTCTTC
clone_size: many; j_call: TRBJ1-1; v_call: TRBV7-9; d_call: -; cdr3_aa: CASGKLAGDTEAFF; cdr3_nt: TGTGCCAGCGGTAAGCTGGCAGGTGACACTGAAGCTTTCTTT
clone_size: -; j_call: TRBJ1-1; v_call: TRBV10-3; d_call: -; cdr3_aa: CAISESDSNTEAFF; cdr3_nt: TGTGCCATCAGTGAGTCGGACAGCAACACTGAAGCTTTCTTT
clone_size: many; j_call: TRBJ1-5; v_call: TRBV5-5; d_call: TRBD1; cdr3_aa: CASSLGTGKSNQPQHF; cdr3_nt: TGTGCCAGCAGCTTGGGGACAGGGAAAAGCAATCAGCCCCAGCATTTT
clone_size: -; j_call: TRBJ1-6; v_call: TRBV5-1; d_call: -; cdr3_aa: CASSLDGGWSSPLHF; cdr3_nt: TGCGCCAGCAGCTTGGATGGGGGATGGAGTTCACCCCTCCACTTT
clone_size: many; j_call: TRBJ2-7; v_call: TRBV20-1; d_call: -; cdr3_aa: CSASGQNEQYF; cdr3_nt: TGCAGTGCTAGTGGGCAAAACGAGCAGTACTTC
clone_size: many; j_call: TRBJ2-6; v_call: TRBV5-1; d_call: TRBD1; cdr3_aa: CASSRLSGTGTLSANVLTF; cdr3_nt: TGCGCCAGCAGCCGGCTGTCCGGGACAGGGACTCTCTCGGCCAACGTCCTGACTTTC
clone_size: many; j_call: TRBJ1-1; v_call: TRBV10-3; d_call: -; cdr3_aa: CAISESPGEAFF; cdr3_nt: TGTGCCATCAGTGAGTCGCCAGGTGAGGCTTTCTTT
clone_size: -; j_call: TRBJ2-4; v_call: TRBV19; d_call: -; cdr3_aa: CASSSVYIQYF; cdr3_nt: TGTGCCAGTAGCTCGGTTTATATTCAGTACTTC
clone_size: many; j_call: TRBJ1-2; v_call: TRBV12-3/TRBV12-4; d_call: -; cdr3_aa: CASSKHRDLGGYTF; cdr3_nt: TGTGCCAGCAGCAAGCACAGGGATTTAGGCGGCTACACCTTC
clone_size: many; j_call: TRBJ2-7; v_call: TRBV7-8; d_call: -; cdr3_aa: CASSPHRNEQYF; cdr3_nt: TGTGCCAGCAGCCCCCATCGGAACGAGCAGTACTTC
clone_size: many; j_call: TRBJ2-5; v_call: TRBV5-5; d_call: TRBD1; cdr3_aa: CASSLRRQGVGETQYF; cdr3_nt: TGTGCCAGCAGCTTGAGGAGACAGGGGGTGGGGGAGACCCAGTACTTC
clone_size: -; j_call: TRBJ1-3; v_call: TRBV20-1; d_call: -; cdr3_aa: CSASPQGRGNTIYF; cdr3_nt: TGCAGTGCTTCGCCCCAGGGACGTGGAAACACCATATATTTT
clone_size: many; j_call: TRBJ2-5; v_call: TRBV14; d_call: TRBD1; cdr3_aa: CASSPRQGREETQYF; cdr3_nt: TGTGCCAGCAGCCCCCGACAGGGCCGGGAAGAGACCCAGTACTTC
clone_size: many; j_call: TRBJ2-5; v_call: TRBV5-1; d_call: -; cdr3_aa: CASSLWLAVQETQYF; cdr3_nt: TGCGCCAGCAGCTTATGGCTAGCCGTTCAAGAGACCCAGTACTTC
clone_size: many; j_call: TRBJ2-7; v_call: TRBV6-6; d_call: TRBD2; cdr3_aa: CASSLAGTYEQYF; cdr3_nt: TGTGCCAGCAGTTTAGCGGGGACCTACGAGCAGTACTTC
clone_size: many; j_call: TRBJ1-2; v_call: TRBV20-1; d_call: -; cdr3_aa: CSATSGSYGYTF; cdr3_nt: TGCAGTGCTACCTCAGGGTCCTATGGCTACACCTTC
clone_size: many; j_call: TRBJ1-3; v_call: TRBV20-1; d_call: -; cdr3_aa: CSATRQFQGPGNTIYF; cdr3_nt: TGCAGTGCTACCCGACAGTTCCAAGGTCCTGGAAACACCATATATTTT
clone_size: many; j_call: TRBJ1-5; v_call: TRBV5-1; d_call: -; cdr3_aa: CASSLVAGGNQPQHF; cdr3_nt: TGCGCCAGCAGCTTGGTGGCAGGGGGCAATCAGCCCCAGCATTTT
clone_size: many; j_call: TRBJ2-1; v_call: TRBV2; d_call: -; cdr3_aa: CASSGERTLSNEQFF; cdr3_nt: TGTGCCAGCAGTGGGGAGCGCACCCTTTCCAATGAGCAGTTCTTC
clone_size: many; j_call: TRBJ2-7; v_call: TRBV12-3/TRBV12-4; d_call: -; cdr3_aa: CASSTPVRNEQYF; cdr3_nt: TGTGCCAGCAGCACTCCGGTCAGGAACGAGCAGTACTTC
clone_size: many; j_call: TRBJ2-3; v_call: TRBV7-9; d_call: TRBD2; cdr3_aa: CASSPPGGGASTDTQYF; cdr3_nt: TGTGCCAGCAGCCCTCCCGGGGGGGGGGCTAGCACAGATACGCAGTATTTT
clone_size: many; j_call: TRBJ2-5; v_call: TRBV20-1; d_call: -; cdr3_aa: CSANSDHGRYQETQYF; cdr3_nt: TGCAGTGCTAATTCCGATCACGGCCGGTACCAAGAGACCCAGTACTTC
clone_size: -; j_call: TRBJ2-3; v_call: TRBV20-1; d_call: TRBD2; cdr3_aa: CSARATSGGRVDTQYF; cdr3_nt: TGCAGTGCTAGAGCCACTAGCGGGGGGAGGGTAGATACGCAGTATTTT
clone_size: many; j_call: TRBJ1-6; v_call: TRBV3-1; d_call: -; cdr3_aa: CASSLTEGNSPLHF; cdr3_nt: TGTGCCAGCAGCCTAACGGAGGGCAATTCACCCCTCCACTTT
clone_size: many; j_call: TRBJ1-1; v_call: TRBV5-1; d_call: -; cdr3_aa: CASRWQGNTEAFF; cdr3_nt: TGCGCCAGCAGATGGCAGGGAAACACTGAAGCTTTCTTT
clone_size: many; j_call: TRBJ1-1; v_call: TRBV7-2; d_call: TRBD1; cdr3_aa: CASSFSPGTGLGNTEAFF; cdr3_nt: TGTGCCAGCAGCTTTAGCCCCGGGACAGGGCTGGGCAACACTGAAGCTTTCTTT
clone_size: -; j_call: TRBJ2-2; v_call: TRBV7-7; d_call: -; cdr3_aa: CASSSRVQGGELFF; cdr3_nt: TGTGCCAGCAGCTCCAGGGTCCAGGGCGGGGAGCTGTTTTTT
clone_size: -; j_call: TRBJ1-1; v_call: TRBV5-1; d_call: -; cdr3_aa: CASSFTGQSSAGVAFF; cdr3_nt: TGCGCCAGCAGCTTCACAGGGCAGTCTAGCGCGGGTGTAGCTTTCTTT
clone_size: -; j_call: TRBJ1-1; v_call: TRBV5-1; d_call: -; cdr3_aa: CASSSQVQEEGMNTEAFF; cdr3_nt: TGCGCCAGCAGCTCCCAGGTACAGGAGGAGGGTATGAACACTGAAGCTTTCTTT
clone_size: many; j_call: TRBJ2-1; v_call: TRBV5-1; d_call: TRBD2; cdr3_aa: CASSSSGRIVDEQFF; cdr3_nt: TGCGCCAGCAGCAGTAGCGGGAGGATCGTGGATGAGCAGTTCTTC
clone_size: many; j_call: TRBJ2-1; v_call: TRBV5-1; d_call: -; cdr3_aa: CASSLMVGRSYNEQFF; cdr3_nt: TGCGCCAGCAGCTTGATGGTGGGTAGGTCCTACAATGAGCAGTTCTTC
clone_size: -; j_call: TRBJ2-7; v_call: TRBV6-2/TRBV6-3; d_call: TRBD2; cdr3_aa: CASSVGTSGSYEQYF; cdr3_nt: TGTGCCAGCAGTGTTGGGACTAGCGGGAGTTACGAGCAGTACTTC
clone_size: many; j_call: TRBJ2-1; v_call: TRBV5-1; d_call: -; cdr3_aa: CASSRETGTPPFF; cdr3_nt: TGCGCCAGCAGCCGCGAGACCGGGACACCCCCGTTCTTC
clone_size: many; j_call: TRBJ2-5; v_call: TRBV5-1; d_call: TRBD1; cdr3_aa: CASSHAANRGETQYF; cdr3_nt: TGCGCCAGCAGCCACGCTGCGAACAGGGGAGAGACCCAGTACTTC
clone_size: many; j_call: TRBJ1-2; v_call: TRBV12-3/TRBV12-4; d_call: -; cdr3_aa: CASSLGGIGYGYTF; cdr3_nt: TGTGCCAGCAGTTTGGGGGGGATCGGCTATGGCTACACCTTC
clone_size: medium-sized; j_call: TRBJ2-5; v_call: TRBV5-6; d_call: -; cdr3_aa: CASSPGAGSRERETQYF; cdr3_nt: TGTGCCAGCAGCCCGGGGGCAGGGTCGAGGGAGCGAGAGACCCAGTACTTC
clone_size: many; j_call: TRBJ2-3; v_call: TRBV7-6; d_call: -; cdr3_aa: CASSPRDTDTQYF; cdr3_nt: TGTGCCAGCAGCCCCCGGGACACAGATACGCAGTATTTT
clone_size: few; j_call: TRBJ2-3; v_call: TRBV4-2; d_call: TRBD2; cdr3_aa: CASSQEVLAGTTDTQYF; cdr3_nt: TGTGCCAGCAGCCAAGAAGTACTAGCGGGGACTACAGATACGCAGTATTTT
clone_size: -; j_call: TRBJ1-1; v_call: TRBV7-9; d_call: -; cdr3_aa: CASSLREQNTEAFF; cdr3_nt: TGTGCCAGCAGCTTAAGAGAACAGAACACTGAAGCTTTCTTT
clone_size: -; j_call: TRBJ1-1; v_call: TRBV5-1; d_call: -; cdr3_aa: CASRATAGTEAFF; cdr3_nt: TGCGCCAGCAGGGCGACAGCAGGTACTGAAGCTTTCTTT
clone_size: medium-sized; j_call: TRBJ2-6; v_call: TRBV5-1; d_call: -; cdr3_aa: CASSWRSGANVLTF; cdr3_nt: TGCGCCAGCAGCTGGAGGAGTGGGGCCAACGTCCTGACTTTC
clone_size: many; j_call: TRBJ2-2; v_call: TRBV7-6; d_call: TRBD2; cdr3_aa: CASSLAQGGTGELFF; cdr3_nt: TGTGCCAGCAGCTTAGCTCAGGGAGGGACCGGGGAGCTGTTTTTT
clone_size: -; j_call: TRBJ2-7; v_call: TRBV12-3/TRBV12-4; d_call: TRBD2; cdr3_aa: CASSFQASGSYEQYF; cdr3_nt: TGTGCCAGCAGTTTTCAAGCTAGCGGATCCTACGAGCAGTACTTC
clone_size: many; j_call: TRBJ2-1; v_call: TRBV9; d_call: -; cdr3_aa: CASSVGTDFRSQFF; cdr3_nt: TGTGCCAGCAGCGTAGGGACAGACTTTAGATCGCAGTTCTTC
clone_size: few; j_call: TRBJ2-1; v_call: TRBV5-8; d_call: TRBD2; cdr3_aa: CASSLAVLTSGGNEQFF; cdr3_nt: TGTGCCAGCAGCTTGGCAGTCCTCACTAGCGGGGGGAATGAGCAGTTCTTC